These 17 T cell receptor beta chains came from one sample sequenced in a study of blood T cell repertoires in COVID-19. The repertoire was sequenced with immunoSEQ multiplex PCR; TCRdb's copy has only in-frame clones and lacks some. This sample has 7,500 to 10,000 clones, with about 91% found just once. The material sequenced was peripheral blood. These receptors were collected from a woman in her 50s with active or convalescent COVID-19.

The V gene is TRBV3-1 (or the pseudogene TRBV3-2), the J gene TRBJ2-1; 15 nucleotides match TRBD2. This CDR3 has 20 amino acids. CDR1 is LGHDT and CDR2 is YNNKEL in the germline V gene (reference sequence). With 6 bases clipped from V and 4 bases from J, the junction kept 16 bases outside the gene matches. The CDR3 DNA sequence: TGTGCCAGCAGACGGGCCGATCGGACTAGCGGGAGGGCCTCGTACAATGAGCAGTTCTTC. This encodes CASRRADRTSGRASYNEQFF.

This clone was counted between two and nine times. The chain uses TRBV27 and TRBJ2-3; D perhaps matches TRBD2 (5 bases). CDR1 and CDR2 from the germline V gene are MNHEY and SMNVEV (reference sequence). CDR3 length: 16 residues. V lost 5 bases and J lost 2, with 17 bases in between. The chain's CDR3 is CASSPRGRPNTDTQYF. The CDR3, as DNA: TGTGCCAGCAGTCCCCGCGGGCGGCCTAACACAGATACGCAGTATTTT.

The chain combines TRBV3-1 (or the pseudogene TRBV3-2) with TRBJ2-7; no clear D gene. This CDR3 has 14 amino acids. V was clipped by 0 bases and J by 10 bases, with 16 bases between them. Per germline, CDR1 LGHDT and CDR2 YNNKEL (reference sequence). The CDR3 region is CASSQDLVDSVQYF. CDR3 bases: TGTGCCAGCAGCCAAGATCTGGTTGATTCAGTCCAGTACTTC.

This clone showed up just once. The chain has TRBV6-5 and TRBJ1-1, with a possible D match to TRBD1 (6 bases). CDR3 length: 14 residues. V lost 5 bases and J lost 4, with 14 bases in between. CDR1 and CDR2 from the germline V gene are MNHEY and SVGAGI. CDR3 DNA: TGTGCCAGCAGTCCACAGGGTATTGGCACTGAAGCTTTCTTT. Its protein is CASSPQGIGTEAFF.

The chain is built from TRBV5-1 and TRBJ2-3; 12 nucleotides align to TRBD2. The CDR3 spans 16 residues. Germline V lookup: CDR1 SGHRS, CDR2 YFSETQ. V gave up 0 bases and J gave up 2 bases; unmatched junction bases: 1. CDR3 coding DNA: TGCGCCAGCAGCTTGGGACTAGCGGGGGTCACAGATACGCAGTATTTT. This translates into CASSLGLAGVTDTQYF. The full variable domain, in which reference TRBV5-1 and TRBJ2-3 provide the parts outside the CDR3, is KAGVTQTPRYLIKTRGQQVTLSCSPISGHRSVSWYQQTPGQGLQFLFEYFSETQRNKGNFPGRFSGRQFSNSRSEMNVSTLELGDSALYLCASSLGLAGVTDTQYFGPGTRLTVL.

Here the CDR3 DNA reads TGTGCCAGCAGCCCGACAGGGTTAAATTGGGGCACTGAAGCTTTCTTT. This gives the protein CASSPTGLNWGTEAFF. The V gene is TRBV5-6, the J gene TRBJ1-1; 7 bases agree with TRBD1. The CDR3 contains 16 residues. Germline CDR1 is SGHDT and CDR2 is YYEEEE. The J segment lost 4 bases and the V segment lost 4 bases, leaving 13 bases of the junction unmatched.

This clone appeared once. V and J are TRBV4-2 and TRBJ1-6; D not resolved. V was cut by 1 base and J by 6 bases, with 13 bases left in between. The CDR3 runs to 16 residues. Germline V gene lookup returns CDR1 LGHNA and CDR2 YNFKEQ. The CDR3 loop reads CASSQVDGPVNSPLHF. CDR3 DNA: TGTGCCAGCAGCCAAGTCGATGGGCCGGTTAATTCACCCCTCCACTTT.

The V call is TRBV7-2, the J call TRBJ2-1, with TRBD2 identical over 9 bases. V dropped 5 bases and J dropped 7; count of bases not matched to a gene: 18. The CDR3 sequence is 18 residues long. Looked up from germline, CDR1 is SGHTA and CDR2 is FQGNSA. The CDR3 sequence is CASSPTRGLAGVGNEQFF. Here the CDR3 DNA reads TGTGCCAGCAGCCCTACTAGGGGGTTAGCGGGAGTAGGGAATGAGCAGTTCTTC.

This clone is a singleton in its sample. One junction end disagrees with the germline gene, perhaps due to a read error. The chain links TRBV3-1 (or the pseudogene TRBV3-2) to TRBJ1-2; unclear D gene. The V gene's germline CDR1 is LGHDT and CDR2 YNNKEL (reference sequence). The CDR3 contains 14 residues. As DNA, the CDR3 is TGTGCCGGCAGCCAAGTGAGTCGGGGTGGTGGCTACACCTTC. The encoded protein is CAGSQVSRGGGYTF.

The rearrangement uses TRBV5-5 and TRBJ1-2; TRBD1 agrees at 8 bases. V shed 3 bases, J shed 0 bases, and the junction held 1 base outside the gene matches. This CDR3 is 14 amino acids long. Per the germline V gene, CDR1 is SGHKS and CDR2 is YYEKEE (reference sequence). Here the CDR3 reads CASSSQGANYGYTF. The DNA for the CDR3 is TGTGCCAGCAGCTCACAGGGGGCTAACTATGGCTACACCTTC.

The chain links TRBV24-1 to TRBJ2-1, with D possibly being TRBD2 (6 bases). This CDR3 has 12 amino acids. Germline CDR1 is KGHDR and CDR2 is SFDVKD. Trimming removed 5 bases from V and 6 bases from J, with 7 bases in between. CDR3 coding DNA: TGTGCCACCAGTGTGGGGGGCAATGAGCAGTTCTTC. It specifies CATSVGGNEQFF.

DNA of the CDR3: TGTGCCAGCAGCCCCGGGGGTTTGTCAGGTTCGTGGGAGACCCAGTACTTC. Translation: CASSPGGLSGSWETQYF. The V and J genes are TRBV11-2 and TRBJ2-5; D is possibly TRBD2 (6 bases). The CDR3 extends over 17 amino acids. The V end lost 5 bases, the J end lost 5 bases, and 24 bases lay between the germline ends. The germline CDR1 and CDR2 sequences are SGHAT and FQNNGV.

The J gene is TRBJ1-5, the V gene TRBV10-3; D perhaps matches TRBD1 (5 bases). Germline CDR1 ENHRY, CDR2 SYGVKD. CDR3 size: 15 residues. With 0 bases removed from V and 4 bases from J, the gap between germline ends came to 10 bases. The CDR3 nucleotides are TGTGCCATCAGTGAGTCTCGACAGAGGAATCAGCCCCAGCATTTT. It is translated as CAISESRQRNQPQHF.

The sample holds one count of this clone. Here the CDR3 reads CASSYRDRGYEQYF. CDR3 in DNA: TGTGCCAGCAGTTACCGGGACAGGGGCTACGAGCAGTACTTC. The chain employs TRBV27 and TRBJ2-7, with TRBD1 matching over 10 bases. After removal of 4 bases from V and 3 bases from J, the junction contained 3 bases not matched to a gene. This CDR3 contains 14 residues. Germline lookup yields CDR1 MNHEY and CDR2 SMNVEV (reference sequence).

The rearrangement links TRBV5-8 to TRBJ1-2, with TRBD1 as a possible D gene (5 bases). The length of the CDR3 is 14 residues. CDR1 is SGHTS and CDR2 is YDEGEE in the germline V gene. V lost 2 bases to trimming and J lost 3 bases, with 11 bases between them. CDR3 coding DNA: TGTGCCAGCAGCTTACCGACAGAGTACTATGGCTACACCTTC. Its protein is CASSLPTEYYGYTF.

The chain couples TRBV5-1 to TRBJ1-5, with 8 positions matching TRBD1. Germline V gene data show CDR1 as SGHRS and CDR2 as YFSETQ. The CDR3 has 14 amino acids. J gave up 6 bases and V 0 bases, and 2 bases lay outside the gene matches. This chain's CDR3 is CASSLGQGTQPQHF. CDR3 nucleotides: TGCGCCAGCAGCTTGGGACAGGGGACTCAGCCCCAGCATTTT.

The gene calls are TRBV13 and TRBJ2-1, with 8 bases lining up with TRBD2. The germline CDR1 and CDR2 sequences are PRHDT and FYEKMQ (reference sequence). After removal of 4 bases from V and 10 bases from J, the junction contained 3 bases not matched to a gene. This CDR3 contains 12 residues. The chain's CDR3 is CASSSERGEQFF. The CDR3 DNA follows: TGTGCCAGCAGCTCCGAGCGGGGGGAGCAGTTCTTC. Using reference TRBV13 and TRBJ2-1 for the parts outside the CDR3, the full variable domain is AAGVIQSPRHLIKEKRETATLKCYPIPRHDTVYWYQQGPGQDPQFLISFYEKMQSDKGSIPDRFSAQQFSDYHSELNMSSLELGDSALYFCASSSERGEQFFGPGTRLTVL.